Presented here are 10 T cell receptor beta chains from one specimen sequenced in a study of blood T cell repertoires in COVID-19 (dated by TCRdb to 2018 to 2021). Libraries were built with the immunoSEQ multiplex PCR assay. TCRdb stores this immuneACCESS table with in-frame sequences only. Part of the clones is absent; in the studies checked, under half of the shortfall reflects unresolved V genes, and no reason is known for the rest. For this sample the table gives 150,000 to 200,000 clones, of which around 87% were detected only once. The top ten constitute roughly 2.5% of the sample. Sequencing was carried out using peripheral blood. These receptors came from a man aged 40-55 years with active or convalescent COVID-19.

This chain uses TRBV10-3 with TRBJ2-7; 8 nucleotides line up with TRBD2. Trimming cost V 8 bases and J 5 bases; bases outside gene matches: 11. This CDR3 is built from 14 residues. The V gene's germline CDR1 is ENHRY and CDR2 SYGVKD. The CDR3 nucleotides are TGTGCCATCGACAAAGGGCTAGCGGGCGACGAGCAGTACTTC. Residues: CAIDKGLAGDEQYF.

This chain uses TRBV19 with TRBJ1-5, with D maybe TRBD1 (5 bases). The germline gives CDR1 LNHDA, CDR2 SQIVND (reference sequence). This CDR3 is built from 15 residues. Deletions cut 7 bases from V and 1 base from J, with 14 bases between. Here the CDR3 DNA reads TGTGCCAGTATTCACGGGGGGGGAAGCAATCAGCCCCAGCATTTT. Protein product: CASIHGGGSNQPQHF.

The chain recombines TRBV6-2 or TRBV6-3 with TRBJ1-5, with D possibly TRBD1 on 6 matching bases. The CDR3 covers 14 residues. CDR1 MNHEY and CDR2 SVGEGT come from the germline V gene. V was shortened by 6 bases and J by 3 bases, with 12 bases between the two germline ends. The CDR3 loop is CASSPGGANQPQHF. The CDR3 DNA sequence: TGTGCCAGCAGCCCCGGGGGGGCCAATCAGCCCCAGCATTTT.

The chain links TRBV7-8 to TRBJ2-3; 7 bases are a match to TRBD2. Germline trimming cut 5 bases from V and 3 bases from J; bases unmatched to any gene: 14. CDR1 is SGHVS and CDR2 is FQNEAQ in the germline V gene. The length of the CDR3 is 17 residues. The CDR3 coding sequence is TGTGCCAGCAGCCCCCGAGGGCGTGGCGGGGGAACAGATACGCAGTATTTT. The encoded protein is CASSPRGRGGGTDTQYF. Variable domain in full (rest from reference TRBV7-8 and TRBJ2-3): GAGVSQSPRYKVAKRGQDVALRCDPISGHVSLFWYQQALGQGPEFLTYFQNEAQLDKSGLPSDRFFAERPEGSVSTLKIQRTQQEDSAVYLCASSPRGRGGGTDTQYFGPGTRLTVL.

The V call is TRBV6-6, the J call TRBJ1-5; D not certain. CDR3 length: 14 residues. V was trimmed by 5 bases and J by 2 bases, leaving 10 bases between them. Looked up from germline, CDR1 is MNHNY and CDR2 is SVGAGI (reference sequence). The CDR3 nucleotides are TGTGCCAGCAGTCCTTCGTCTCGCAATCAGCCCCAGCATTTT. The encoded protein is CASSPSSRNQPQHF.

The V and J genes are TRBV2 and TRBJ1-3, with TRBD1 as a possible D gene (5 bases). The V and J ends lost 0 bases and 3 bases respectively, with 15 bases between them. CDR3 length: 17 residues. Per the germline V gene, CDR1 is SNHLY and CDR2 is FYNNEI. The CDR3 loop reads CASSEAIRGNGGNTIYF. DNA for the CDR3: TGTGCCAGCAGTGAAGCGATAAGGGGAAATGGTGGAAACACCATATATTTT.

This sequence joins TRBV9 and TRBJ1-4; 7 bases map to TRBD1. CDR3 size: 13 residues. The V and J ends lost 3 bases and 8 bases, in that order; junction bases with no gene match: 4. Germline values: CDR1 SGDLS, CDR2 YYNGEE. CDR3 sequence: CASSEGAAEKLFF. Written as DNA, the CDR3 is TGTGCCAGCAGCGAGGGGGCTGCGGAAAAACTGTTTTTT.

Here the CDR3 reads CASSPGSLLGEKLFF. CDR3 bases: TGTGCCAGCAGTCCAGGGTCCCTTCTGGGGGAAAAACTGTTTTTT. The J gene is TRBJ1-4, the V gene TRBV28; maybe TRBD1 (5 bases). The CDR3 is 15 residues long. V was trimmed by 5 bases and J by 8 bases, leaving 18 bases between them. In germline, CDR1 is MDHEN, CDR2 SYDVKM.

This clone was seen only once. The J gene is TRBJ2-3, the V gene TRBV4-1, with D perhaps TRBD2 (6 bases). Trimming stripped 3 bases from V and 5 bases from J, with 12 bases between. Germline loops: CDR1 MGHRA, CDR2 YSYEKL. The CDR3 is made up of 14 amino acids. CDR3 coding DNA: TGCGCCAGCAGCCAGGCTAGCGAGGTAGATACGCAGTATTTT. Amino acids: CASSQASEVDTQYF.

V usage is TRBV24-1 and J usage is TRBJ1-2; D uncertain. The CDR3 covers 20 residues. V was cut by 0 bases and J by 0 bases, with 22 bases left in between. Germline CDR1 is KGHDR and CDR2 is SFDVKD. The CDR3 bases are TGTGCCACCAGTGATTTGGGTTGGACGGGAAAGAGGACTCCTAACTATGGCTACACCTTC. Protein: CATSDLGWTGKRTPNYGYTF.